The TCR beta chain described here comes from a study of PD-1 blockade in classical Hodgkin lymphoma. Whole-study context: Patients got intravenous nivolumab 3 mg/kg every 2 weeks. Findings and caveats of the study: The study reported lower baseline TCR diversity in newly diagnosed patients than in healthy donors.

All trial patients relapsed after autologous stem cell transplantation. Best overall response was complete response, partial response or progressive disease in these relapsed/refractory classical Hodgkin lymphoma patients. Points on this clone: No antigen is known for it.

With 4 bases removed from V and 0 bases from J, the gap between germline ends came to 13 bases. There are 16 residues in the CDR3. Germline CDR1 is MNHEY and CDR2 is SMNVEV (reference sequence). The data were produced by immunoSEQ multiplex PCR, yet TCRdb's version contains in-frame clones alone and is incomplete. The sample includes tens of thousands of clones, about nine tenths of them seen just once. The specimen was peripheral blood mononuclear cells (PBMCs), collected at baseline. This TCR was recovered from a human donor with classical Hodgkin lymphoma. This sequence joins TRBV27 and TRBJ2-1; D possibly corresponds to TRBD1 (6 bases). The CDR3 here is CASSYSGTNSYNEQFF. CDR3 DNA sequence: TGTGCCAGCAGTTACTCCGGGACAAACTCCTACAATGAGCAGTTCTTC.